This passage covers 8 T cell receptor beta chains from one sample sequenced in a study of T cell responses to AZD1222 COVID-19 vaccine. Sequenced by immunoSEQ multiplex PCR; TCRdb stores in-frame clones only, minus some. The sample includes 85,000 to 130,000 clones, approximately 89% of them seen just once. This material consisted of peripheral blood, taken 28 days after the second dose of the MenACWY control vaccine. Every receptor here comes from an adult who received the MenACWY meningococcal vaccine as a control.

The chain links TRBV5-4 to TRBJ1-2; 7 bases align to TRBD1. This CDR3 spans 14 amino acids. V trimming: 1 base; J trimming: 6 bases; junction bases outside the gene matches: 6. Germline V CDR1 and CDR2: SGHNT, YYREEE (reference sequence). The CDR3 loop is CASSLSAGGDGYTF. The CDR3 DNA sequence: TGTGCCAGCAGCTTGTCGGCAGGGGGGGATGGCTACACCTTC.

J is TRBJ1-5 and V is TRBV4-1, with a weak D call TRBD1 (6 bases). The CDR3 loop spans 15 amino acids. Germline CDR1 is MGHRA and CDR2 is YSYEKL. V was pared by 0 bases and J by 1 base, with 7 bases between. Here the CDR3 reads CASSQDGQSNQPQHF. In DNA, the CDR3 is TGCGCCAGCAGCCAAGATGGACAGAGCAATCAGCCCCAGCATTTT.

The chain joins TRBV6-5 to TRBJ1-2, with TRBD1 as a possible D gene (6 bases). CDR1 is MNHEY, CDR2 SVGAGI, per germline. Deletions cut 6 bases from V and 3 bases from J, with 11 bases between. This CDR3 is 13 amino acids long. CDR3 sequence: CASRWGRDYGYTF. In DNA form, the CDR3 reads TGTGCCAGCAGGTGGGGGCGGGACTATGGCTACACCTTC.

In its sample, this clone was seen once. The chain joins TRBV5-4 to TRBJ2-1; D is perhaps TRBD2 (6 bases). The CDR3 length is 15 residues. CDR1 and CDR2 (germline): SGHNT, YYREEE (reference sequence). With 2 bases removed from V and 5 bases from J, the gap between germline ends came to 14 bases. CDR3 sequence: CASSFPSGGDNEQFF. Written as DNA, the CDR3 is TGTGCCAGCAGCTTCCCGTCCGGGGGAGACAATGAGCAGTTCTTC.

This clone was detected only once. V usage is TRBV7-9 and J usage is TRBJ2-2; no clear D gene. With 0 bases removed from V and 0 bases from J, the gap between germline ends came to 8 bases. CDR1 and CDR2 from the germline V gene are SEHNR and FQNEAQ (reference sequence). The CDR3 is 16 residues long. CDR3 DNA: TGTGCCAGCAGCTTAGCCCCACCCACGAACACCGGGGAGCTGTTTTTT. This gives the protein CASSLAPPTNTGELFF. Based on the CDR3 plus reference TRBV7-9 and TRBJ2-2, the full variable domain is DTGVSQNPRHKITKRGQNVTFRCDPISEHNRLYWYRQTLGQGPEFLTYFQNEAQLEKSRLLSDRFSAERPKGSFSTLEIQRTEQGDSAMYLCASSLAPPTNTGELFFGEGSRLTVL.

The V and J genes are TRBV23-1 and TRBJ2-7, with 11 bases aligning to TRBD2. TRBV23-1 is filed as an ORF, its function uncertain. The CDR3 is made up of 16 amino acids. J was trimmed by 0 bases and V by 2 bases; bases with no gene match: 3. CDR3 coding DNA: TGCGCCAGCAGTCAACCTACTAGCGGGGGCTCCTACGAGCAGTACTTC. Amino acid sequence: CASSQPTSGGSYEQYF.

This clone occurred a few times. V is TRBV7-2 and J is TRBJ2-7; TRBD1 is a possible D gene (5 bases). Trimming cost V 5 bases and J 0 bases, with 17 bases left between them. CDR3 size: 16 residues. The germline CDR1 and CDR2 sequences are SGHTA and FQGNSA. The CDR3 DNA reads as TGTGCCAGCAGCCCGAGAGGACAAGCCAGCTCCTACGAGCAGTACTTC. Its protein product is CASSPRGQASSYEQYF.

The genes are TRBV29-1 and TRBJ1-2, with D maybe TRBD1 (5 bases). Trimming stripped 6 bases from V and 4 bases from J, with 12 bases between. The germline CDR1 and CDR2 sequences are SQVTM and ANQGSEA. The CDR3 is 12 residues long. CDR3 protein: CSVTGTAYGYTF. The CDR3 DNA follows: TGCAGCGTGACTGGGACCGCCTATGGCTACACCTTC. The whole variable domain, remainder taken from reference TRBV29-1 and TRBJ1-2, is SAVISQKPSRDICQRGTSLTIQCQVDSQVTMMFWYRQQPGQSLTLIATANQGSEATYESGFVIDKFPISRPNLTFSTLTVSNMSPEDSSIYLCSVTGTAYGYTFGSGTRLTVV.